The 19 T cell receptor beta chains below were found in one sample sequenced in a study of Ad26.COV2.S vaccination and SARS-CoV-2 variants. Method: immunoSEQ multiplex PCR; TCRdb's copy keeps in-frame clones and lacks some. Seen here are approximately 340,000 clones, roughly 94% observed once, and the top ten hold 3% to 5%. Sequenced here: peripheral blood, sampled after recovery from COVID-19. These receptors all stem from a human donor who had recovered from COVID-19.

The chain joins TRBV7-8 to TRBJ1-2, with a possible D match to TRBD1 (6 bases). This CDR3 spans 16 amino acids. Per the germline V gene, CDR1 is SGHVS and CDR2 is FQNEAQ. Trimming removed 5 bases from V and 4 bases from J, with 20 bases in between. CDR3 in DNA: TGTGCCAGCAGCGTCGCAGGCACAGGGATCAGCTATGGCTACACCTTC. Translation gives CASSVAGTGISYGYTF.

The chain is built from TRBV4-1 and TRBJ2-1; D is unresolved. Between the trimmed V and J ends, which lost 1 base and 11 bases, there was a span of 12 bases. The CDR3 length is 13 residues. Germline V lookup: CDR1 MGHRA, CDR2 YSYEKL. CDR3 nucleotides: TGCGCCAGCAGCCAAGTGGTAGTTCCCCAGCAGTTCTTC. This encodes CASSQVVVPQQFF.

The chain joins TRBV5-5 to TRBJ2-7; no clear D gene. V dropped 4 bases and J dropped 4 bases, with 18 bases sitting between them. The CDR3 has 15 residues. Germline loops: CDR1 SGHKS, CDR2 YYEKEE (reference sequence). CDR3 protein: CASSRRDLGPYEQYF. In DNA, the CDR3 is TGTGCCAGCAGCAGAAGGGATCTGGGCCCTTACGAGCAGTACTTC.

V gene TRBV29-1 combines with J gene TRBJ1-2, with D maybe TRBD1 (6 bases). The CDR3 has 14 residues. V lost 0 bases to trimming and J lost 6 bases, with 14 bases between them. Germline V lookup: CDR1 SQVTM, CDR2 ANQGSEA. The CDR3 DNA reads TGCAGCGTTGAAGAACGAACAGGGTTGAATGGCTACACCTTC. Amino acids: CSVEERTGLNGYTF.

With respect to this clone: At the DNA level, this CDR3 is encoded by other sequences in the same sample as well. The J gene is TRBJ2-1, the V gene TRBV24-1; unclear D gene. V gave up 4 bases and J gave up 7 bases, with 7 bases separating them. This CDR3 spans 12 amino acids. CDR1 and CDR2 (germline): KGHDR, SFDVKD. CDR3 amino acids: CATSDRRNEQFF. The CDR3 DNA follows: TGTGCCACCAGTGACCGCAGGAATGAGCAGTTCTTC.

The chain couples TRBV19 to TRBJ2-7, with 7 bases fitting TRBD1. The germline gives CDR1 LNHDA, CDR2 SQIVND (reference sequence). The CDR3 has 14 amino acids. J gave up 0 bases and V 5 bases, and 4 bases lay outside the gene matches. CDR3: CASSYRGYSYEQYF. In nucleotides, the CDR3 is TGTGCCAGTAGTTACAGGGGCTACTCCTACGAGCAGTACTTC.

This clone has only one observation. Here the CDR3 reads CASTAWGSNTEAFF. CDR3 in DNA: TGTGCCAGCACCGCTTGGGGGTCCAACACTGAAGCTTTCTTT. The chain employs TRBV2 and TRBJ1-1, with a possible D match to TRBD1 (5 bases). CDR1 is SNHLY and CDR2 is FYNNEI in the germline V gene. V lost 7 bases and J 2 bases, leaving 14 bases between the germline ends. The CDR3 runs 14 residues.

In nucleotides, the CDR3 is TGTGCCAGCAGTCCCACTGGACAGGAAAAACTGTTTTTT. Translation: CASSPTGQEKLFF. The chain joins TRBV6-1 to TRBJ1-4; D might be TRBD1 (6 bases). Germline assignment: CDR1 MNHNS and CDR2 SASEGT. The CDR3 is 13 residues long. The V end was cut by 5 bases, the J end by 8 bases, with 12 bases between.

CDR3 sequence (DNA): TGTGCCAGCACCCGGGACAGGGAAGGGTTTTTCTTT. It codes for CASTRDREGFFF. V gene TRBV2 combines with J gene TRBJ1-1; 9 bases are a match to TRBD1. The CDR3 has 12 amino acids. V gave up 7 bases and J gave up 13 bases; unmatched junction bases: 10. Germline V gene lookup returns CDR1 SNHLY and CDR2 FYNNEI.

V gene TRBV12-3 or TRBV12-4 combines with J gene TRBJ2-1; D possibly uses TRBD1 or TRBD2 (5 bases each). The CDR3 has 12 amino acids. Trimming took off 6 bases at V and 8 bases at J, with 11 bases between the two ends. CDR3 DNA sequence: TGTGCCAGCAGGATCTTGGGGGATGAGCAGTTCTTC. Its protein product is CASRILGDEQFF.

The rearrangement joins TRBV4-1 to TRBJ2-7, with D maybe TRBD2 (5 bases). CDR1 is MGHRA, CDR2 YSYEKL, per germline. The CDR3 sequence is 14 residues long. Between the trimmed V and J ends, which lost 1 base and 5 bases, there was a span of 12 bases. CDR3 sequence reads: CASSQVGRVDEQYF. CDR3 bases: TGCGCCAGCAGCCAAGTTGGGCGGGTCGACGAGCAGTACTTC.

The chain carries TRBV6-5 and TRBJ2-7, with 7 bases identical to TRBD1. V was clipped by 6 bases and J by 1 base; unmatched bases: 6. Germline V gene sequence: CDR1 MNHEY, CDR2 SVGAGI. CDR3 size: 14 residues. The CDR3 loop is CASRTTGRSYEQYF. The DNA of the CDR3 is TGTGCCAGCAGGACGACAGGGCGTTCCTACGAGCAGTACTTC.

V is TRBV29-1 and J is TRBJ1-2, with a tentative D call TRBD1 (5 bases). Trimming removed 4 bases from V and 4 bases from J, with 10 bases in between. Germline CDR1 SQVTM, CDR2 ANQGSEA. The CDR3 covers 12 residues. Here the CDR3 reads CSVVGGVYGYTF. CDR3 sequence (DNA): TGCAGCGTTGTGGGGGGAGTCTATGGCTACACCTTC.

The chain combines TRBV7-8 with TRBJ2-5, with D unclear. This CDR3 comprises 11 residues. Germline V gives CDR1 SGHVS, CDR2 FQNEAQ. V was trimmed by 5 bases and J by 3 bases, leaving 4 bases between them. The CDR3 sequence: CASSQEETQYF. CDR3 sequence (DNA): TGTGCCAGCAGCCAAGAAGAGACCCAGTACTTC.

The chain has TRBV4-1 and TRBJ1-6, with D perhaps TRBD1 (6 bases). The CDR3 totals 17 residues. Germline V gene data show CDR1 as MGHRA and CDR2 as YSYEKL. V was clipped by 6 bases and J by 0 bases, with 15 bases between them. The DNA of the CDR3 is TGCGCCAGCAGTCCACAGCCACAGGGCTCCTATAATTCACCCCTCCACTTT. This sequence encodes CASSPQPQGSYNSPLHF.

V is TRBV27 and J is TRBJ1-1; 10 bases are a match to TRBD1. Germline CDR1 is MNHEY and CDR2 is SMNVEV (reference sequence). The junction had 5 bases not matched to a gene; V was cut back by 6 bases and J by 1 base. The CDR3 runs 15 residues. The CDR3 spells CASSRQGAPNTEAFF. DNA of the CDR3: TGTGCCAGCAGCAGACAGGGGGCGCCGAACACTGAAGCTTTCTTT.

The CDR3 here is CASSQGDLTEAFF. The CDR3 DNA sequence: TGTGCCAGCAGCCAAGGGGATCTCACTGAAGCTTTCTTT. The chain uses TRBV14 and TRBJ1-1; unclear D gene. The CDR3 sequence is 13 residues long. V was trimmed by 1 base and J by 4 bases, leaving 7 bases between them. Germline CDR1 is SGHDN and CDR2 is FVKESK. Drawing the rest from reference TRBV14 and TRBJ1-1, the complete variable domain is EAGVTQFPSHSVIEKGQTVTLRCDPISGHDNLYWYRRVMGKEIKFLLHFVKESKQDESGMPNNRFLAERTGGTYSTLKVQPAELEDSGVYFCASSQGDLTEAFFGQGTRLTVV.

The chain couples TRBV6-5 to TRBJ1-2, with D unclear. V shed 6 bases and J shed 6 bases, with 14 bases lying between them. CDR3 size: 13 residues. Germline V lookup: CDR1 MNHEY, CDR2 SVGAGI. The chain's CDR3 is CASSLGRADGYTF. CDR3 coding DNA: TGTGCCAGCAGCCTTGGGCGTGCTGATGGCTACACCTTC.

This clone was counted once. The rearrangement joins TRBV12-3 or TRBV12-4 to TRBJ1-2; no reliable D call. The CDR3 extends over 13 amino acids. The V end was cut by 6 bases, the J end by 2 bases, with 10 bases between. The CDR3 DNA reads TGTGCCAGCAGGGCCGCGGGGAACTATGGCTACACCTTC. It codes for CASRAAGNYGYTF.